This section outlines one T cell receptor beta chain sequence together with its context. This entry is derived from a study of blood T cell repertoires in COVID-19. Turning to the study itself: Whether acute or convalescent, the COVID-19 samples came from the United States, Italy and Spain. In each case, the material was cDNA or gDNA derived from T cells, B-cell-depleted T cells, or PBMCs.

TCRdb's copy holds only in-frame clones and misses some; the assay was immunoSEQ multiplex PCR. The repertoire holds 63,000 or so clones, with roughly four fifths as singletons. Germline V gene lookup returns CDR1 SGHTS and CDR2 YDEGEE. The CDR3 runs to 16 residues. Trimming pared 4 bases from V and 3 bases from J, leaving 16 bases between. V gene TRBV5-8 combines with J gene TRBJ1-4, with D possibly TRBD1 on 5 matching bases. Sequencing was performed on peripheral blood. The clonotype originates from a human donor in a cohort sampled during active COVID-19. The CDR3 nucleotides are TGTGCCAGCAGCCCGTCCTGGGGGGGTCCTAATGAAAAACTGTTTTTT. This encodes CASSPSWGGPNEKLFF.